The sequence of this TCR beta chain was determined in a study of CD8+ T cells in alopecia areata listed by TCRdb under 2018. Describing the broader study: To study T cell clonal expansion in alopecia areata, the researchers applied high-throughput TCRbeta sequencing to both the C3H/HeJ mouse model and human patients. Scalp clonality was compared among normal scalp (n=4), patchy alopecia areata scalp (n=8), and alopecia totalis/universalis scalp (n=8). TCRbeta CDR3 regions were amplified by immunoSEQ multiplex PCR with 35 Vbeta forward and 13 Jbeta reverse primers. RNA came from the PAXgene miRNA kit for fixed scalp, the miRNeasy kit for PBMCs, and the RNeasy kit for mouse skin. On the human side, TCRbeta sequencing was run on scalp tissue and on sorted CD4+ and CD8+ peripheral blood T cells from healthy controls and from alopecia areata patients with either patchy or totalis/universalis disease. Broad study findings and their caveats: Resident alphabeta T cells in normal human skin are also sequenced, complicating scalp TCR repertoire analysis, unlike mouse skin dominated by gammadelta T cells. Shared TCR sequences between patients were less evident than in mice, which may be partly attributable to HLA diversity in the patient population. Compared with normal scalp, lesional scalp had higher clonality and more expanded CD8+ clones, particularly in alopecia totalis/universalis, a pattern that suggests antigenic drive.

Library preparation employed the immunoSEQ multiplex PCR assay. RNA was extracted from all samples and reverse transcribed into cDNA, which served as template for TCR sequencing. SuperScript III was used for first-strand cDNA synthesis, primed with a 2:1 mix of oligo-dT and random hexamers. A synthetic immune receptor repertoire was used to gauge amplification bias, and whatever bias remained was removed computationally. The authors processed their data as follows. Raw reads were preprocessed to remove errors, and CDR3 was defined according to IMGT conventions as the region from the conserved cysteine to phenylalanine. Clonality was computed as 1 minus the Shannon entropy, with the entropy normalized by log2 of the number of productive unique TCRs. Whether each scalp clone was CD4 or CD8 was inferred by checking scalp TCRbeta sequences against the CD4 and CD8 repertoires from sorted blood. In TCRdb, the immuneACCESS table is reduced to in-frame sequences with V and J assigned. These tables do not hold every clone; where another copy was compared, an unresolved V gene accounts for under half, and the others remain unexplained. That table supplies the V and J calls and clone size; D and trimming were determined from the DNA. For this sample there are more than 7,000 clones; 71% appear just once. More than 2.5% of the sample goes to the ten largest clones.

V lost 3 bases and J lost 1 base; the stretch between them is 7 bases long. As encoded in the germline V gene, CDR1 is SGHRS while CDR2 is YFSETQ. The CDR3 runs 14 residues from the cysteine to the phenylalanine. Only CDR3 DNA remains: 42 bases, in frame from the first base. CD4+ cells from five biomarker-study patients were further sorted into CD25+CD127- cells. Peripheral blood and lesional scalp punch biopsies were obtained from patients with alopecia areata. After PBMCs were isolated by density centrifugation and stained for CD3, CD4 and CD8, a FACSAria was used to sort CD4+ and CD8+ T cells. The untreated alopecia areata patients were recruited through a multicenter biomarker study. On this clone itself: There is no known antigen for this receptor. Base quality data are lacking; no much larger clone is found one base away.

The chain was built from TRBV5-1 and TRBJ2-2; the D gene assignment is ambiguous. Input material: CD4+ Tregs sorted from blood. This clonotype was obtained from a human donor with alopecia areata. CDR3 reads: CASSSGWNTGELFF. The DNA sequence is TGCGCCAGCAGCTCGGGCTGGAACACCGGGGAGCTGTTTTTT. Here the CDR3 is joined to the reference TRBV5-1 and TRBJ2-2 genes, and the full variable domain is: KAGVTQTPRYLIKTRGQQVTLSCSPISGHRSVSWYQQTPGQGLQFLFEYFSETQRNKGNFPGRFSGRQFSNSRSEMNVSTLELGDSALYLCASSSGWNTGELFFGEGSRLTVL.